The clone carrying this T cell receptor (beta chain) appeared a few times. What it binds is unknown. The data originate from a study of T cells in Graves' hyperthyroidism and ophthalmopathy. Whole-study context: Prior to any treatment, at the point of initial diagnosis, peripheral blood was collected.

General study findings and limits: Among clonotypes expanded in thyroid above 0.001, most were also found in blood.

Over 18 months, lack of ophthalmopathy progression marked Graves' hyperthyroidism as stable. The PBMCs were taken from about 9.7 ml of fresh peripheral blood. RNA transcripts served as the template for amplifying TCR beta CDR3 regions. A set of HTBI primers served as the primers for a first-round RT-PCR of the TCR CDR3. TCRdb independently ran MiXCR on the multiplex PCR reads; one entry per CDR3 protein. The data hold hundreds of thousands of distinct CDR3 sequences, with under 15% observed a single time. The CDR3 loop spans 18 amino acids. V was pared by 1 base and J by 0 bases, with 10 bases of the junction left unmatched. Germline V lookup: CDR1 LGHNA, CDR2 YNFKEQ.

The receptor comes from a woman aged 18-29 years with Graves' hyperthyroidism. Source material: blood. J is TRBJ2-7 and V is TRBV4-2, with 9 nucleotides matching TRBD2. The CDR3 DNA sequence: TGTGCCAGCAGCCAAGCTCCTCTTAGCGGGGGAAGCTCCTACGAGCAGTACTTC. Translating gives CASSQAPLSGGSSYEQYF.